This T cell receptor (beta chain) was captured in a study of OX40 agonist ivuxolimab in advanced cancers. The V end was cut by 3 bases, the J end by 2 bases, with 13 bases between. This CDR3 contains 15 residues. Per germline, CDR1 SEHNR and CDR2 FQNEAQ (reference sequence). Some clones are missing from TCRdb's copy, which holds only in-frame ones; the method was immunoSEQ multiplex PCR. Of tens of thousands of clones listed, approximately 92% are singletons. This rearrangement joins TRBV7-9 to TRBJ2-5, with D possibly being TRBD2 (7 bases). The starting material was CD4+ or CD8+ T cells sorted from blood, obtained in a trial of the OX40 agonist ivuxolimab. The receptor's source is an adult with an advanced solid tumor such as melanoma, head and neck, liver or kidney cancer. The CDR3 protein is CASSFLQGGQETQYF. In nucleotides, the CDR3 is TGTGCCAGCAGCTTCCTACAGGGAGGGCAAGAGACCCAGTACTTC.